This T cell receptor (beta chain) appears in the sequencing data of a study of blood T cell repertoires in COVID-19. Study information: Sources were T cells, B-cell-depleted T cells, or PBMCs; the material itself was cDNA or gDNA.

Sequenced by immunoSEQ multiplex PCR; TCRdb stores in-frame clones only, minus some. The sample has 250,000 to 300,000 clones, 85% to 90% seen once; the top ten hold around 10%. The length of the CDR3 is 12 residues. Trimming took 6 bases from V and 6 from J; bases not matched to a gene: 5. CDR1 is MNHEY and CDR2 is SMNVEV in the germline V gene (reference sequence). Sequencing was carried out using peripheral blood. This chain links TRBV27 with TRBJ2-7; the match to TRBD1 covers 7 bases. The sequence was obtained from a woman aged 30 to 39 with COVID-19, enrolled during active disease. This CDR3 is CASSTTGPEQYF. CDR3 DNA sequence: TGTGCCAGCAGCACGACAGGGCCCGAGCAGTACTTC.